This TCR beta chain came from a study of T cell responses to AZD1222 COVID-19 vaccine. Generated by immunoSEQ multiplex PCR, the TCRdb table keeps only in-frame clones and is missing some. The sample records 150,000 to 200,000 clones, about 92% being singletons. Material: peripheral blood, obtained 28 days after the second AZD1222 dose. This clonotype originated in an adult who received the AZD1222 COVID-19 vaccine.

DNA of the CDR3: TGCGCCAGCAGCCTTACCCCAGGGGCTGGGACCTACGAGCAGTACTTC. This translates into CASSLTPGAGTYEQYF. The chain carries TRBV5-1 and TRBJ2-7; a possible D gene is TRBD1 (6 bases). Germline CDR1 SGHRS, CDR2 YFSETQ. V gave up 4 bases and J gave up 2 bases, with 19 bases separating them. The CDR3 has 16 residues.